This T cell receptor beta chain derives from a study of CD8 T cells in Susac syndrome. A word on this clonotype: Its antigen remains unknown.

Study-wide results and limits: The CD4+ T cell repertoires, which came from Susac syndrome patients, showed no sign of clonal expansion.

The CDR3 has 15 residues. Trimming cost V 1 base and J 7 bases, with 14 bases left between them. CDR1 MGHRA and CDR2 YSYEKL come from the germline V gene. In blood CD8+ and CD4+ T cells, TCR beta underwent sequencing. Reverse transcription used about 0.45 to 1 ug RNA and random hexamers. Amplification of TCR beta CDR3 was carried out by immunoSEQ multiplex PCR, which covered 54 Vbeta and 13 Jbeta segments. Using its own MiXCR run on the immunoSEQ multiplex PCR reads, TCRdb lists one record per CDR3 protein. The sample records 150,000 to 200,000 distinct CDR3 sequences, about 96% being singletons. The sample was CD4+ T cells from PBMCs. The source of this sequence is a human donor with Susac syndrome. J is TRBJ1-5 and V is TRBV4-1, with no clear D. The DNA of the CDR3 is TGCGCCAGCAGCCAAGGCTGGCAGGTGGGACAGCCCCAGCATTTT. Residues: CASSQGWQVGQPQHF.